These 9 T cell receptor beta chains were sequenced from one sample in a study of blood T cell repertoires in COVID-19. This table comes from immunoSEQ multiplex PCR, and its TCRdb copy is limited to in-frame clones, with some not included. Among roughly 13,000 clones listed, 83% were seen once. The sequencing input was peripheral blood. Receptors originate from a man aged 35 to 55 with active or convalescent COVID-19.

In regard to this clone: At one boundary the junction diverges from the germline segment, which might be a read error. The chain links TRBV20-1 to TRBJ2-7; D ambiguous. This CDR3 is 9 amino acids long. Germline V gives CDR1 DFQATT, CDR2 SNEGSKA (reference sequence). Here the CDR3 reads CSAREAASF. For the CDR3, the DNA is TGCAGTGCTAGAGAGGCGGCCTCTTTC.

This chain connects TRBV5-6 to TRBJ2-5, with TRBD2 matching over 7 bases. CDR3 size: 16 residues. Per germline, CDR1 SGHDT and CDR2 YYEEEE. The ends lost 4 bases at V and 6 bases at J; junction bases unmatched: 15. CDR3 region: CASSVYRDYTRKTQYF. DNA of the CDR3: TGTGCCAGCAGCGTATACCGGGACTACACGCGGAAGACCCAGTACTTC.

The chain links TRBV9 to TRBJ1-2; D perhaps matches TRBD1 (5 bases). Trimming pared 3 bases from V and 7 bases from J, leaving 19 bases between. The CDR3 loop spans 15 amino acids. Per germline, CDR1 SGDLS and CDR2 YYNGEE. In nucleotides, the CDR3 is TGTGCCAGCAGCGCCCAGACACAGGTCCCCCTTGGCTACACCTTC. Its translation is CASSAQTQVPLGYTF.

This clone has a handful of counts. The CDR3 here is CASSLEWWGAYEQYF. The CDR3 region has the DNA TGTGCCAGCAGCTTGGAATGGTGGGGGGCCTACGAGCAGTACTTC. The chain carries TRBV5-4 and TRBJ2-7, with D tentatively TRBD2 (6 bases). V dropped 0 bases and J dropped 2 bases, with 12 bases sitting between them. CDR3 size: 15 residues. Germline V gene data show CDR1 as SGHNT and CDR2 as YYREEE (reference sequence). The full variable domain, its missing parts supplied by reference TRBV5-4 and TRBJ2-7, is ETGVTQSPTHLIKTRGQQVTLRCSSQSGHNTVSWYQQALGQGPQFIFQYYREEENGRGNFPPRFSGLQFPNYSSELNVNALELDDSALYLCASSLEWWGAYEQYFGPGTRLTVT.

The J gene is TRBJ1-1, the V gene TRBV3-1 (or the pseudogene TRBV3-2); D call uncertain. Germline CDR1 LGHDT, CDR2 YNNKEL (reference sequence). CDR3 size: 15 residues. The ends were cut back, 1 base at V and 1 base at J, with 10 bases in the middle. CDR3 bases: TGTGCCAGCAGCCAAGTTGGACTCGGGAACACTGAAGCTTTCTTT. It translates to CASSQVGLGNTEAFF.

The V gene is TRBV19, the J gene TRBJ1-5, with D possibly matching TRBD1 (6 bases). The CDR3 runs 17 residues. Germline-derived CDR1 and CDR2 are LNHDA and SQIVND (reference sequence). V lost 5 bases, J lost 0 bases, and 17 bases lay in between. Here the CDR3 DNA reads TGTGCCAGTAGTCTACCCGGGACATCTTATAGCAATCAGCCCCAGCATTTT. The encoded protein is CASSLPGTSYSNQPQHF.

The V call is TRBV28, the J call TRBJ2-1; 16 positions agree with TRBD2. Germline CDR1 and CDR2: MDHEN and SYDVKM. CDR3 length: 17 residues. V was pared by 3 bases and J by 8 bases, with 7 bases of the junction left unmatched. The CDR3 DNA reads as TGTGCCAGCAGTTTGATGGGACTAGCGGGGGGGCAGGATGAGCAGTTCTTC. Its translation is CASSLMGLAGGQDEQFF.

Only a few counts were recorded for this clone. This chain joins TRBV9 and TRBJ2-7; 7 nucleotides match TRBD1. V was pared by 4 bases and J by 7 bases, with 8 bases of the junction left unmatched. The germline V gene encodes CDR1 SGDLS and CDR2 YYNGEE. The CDR3 totals 13 residues. DNA of the CDR3: TGTGCCAGCAGCCCTGACAGGGTCTGGGAGCAGTACTTC. Translating it yields CASSPDRVWEQYF.

The chain uses TRBV19 and TRBJ2-7, with 7 positions matching TRBD2. Per germline, CDR1 LNHDA and CDR2 SQIVND (reference sequence). The CDR3 length is 14 residues. J lost 2 bases, V lost 5 bases, and 6 bases had no gene match. The CDR3 DNA sequence: TGTGCCAGTAGTTCTCGGGACTACCCCTACGAGCAGTACTTC. Protein: CASSSRDYPYEQYF.